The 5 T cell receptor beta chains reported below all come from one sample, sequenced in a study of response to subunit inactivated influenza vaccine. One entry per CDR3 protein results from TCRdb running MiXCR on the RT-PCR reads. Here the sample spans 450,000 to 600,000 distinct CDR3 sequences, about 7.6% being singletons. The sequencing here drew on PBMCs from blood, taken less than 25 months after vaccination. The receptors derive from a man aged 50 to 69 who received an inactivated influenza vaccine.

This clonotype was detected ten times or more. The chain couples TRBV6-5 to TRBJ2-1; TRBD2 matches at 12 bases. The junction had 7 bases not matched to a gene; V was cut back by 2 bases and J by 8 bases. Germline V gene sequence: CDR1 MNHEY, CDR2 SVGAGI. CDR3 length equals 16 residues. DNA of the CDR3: TGTGCCAGCAGTTACACCTCTAGCGGGAGGGCGTATGAGCAGTTCTTC. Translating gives CASSYTSSGRAYEQFF.

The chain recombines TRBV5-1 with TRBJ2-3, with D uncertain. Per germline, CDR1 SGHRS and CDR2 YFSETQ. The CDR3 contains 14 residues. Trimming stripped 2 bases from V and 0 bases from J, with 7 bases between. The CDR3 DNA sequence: TGCGCCAGCAGCTTTCGGAGTAGCACAGATACGCAGTATTTT. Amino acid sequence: CASSFRSSTDTQYF.

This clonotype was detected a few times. The DNA for the CDR3 is TGCGCCAGCAGCTTGGGGGGACAGGGAGGAGATACGCAGTATTTT. Encoded protein: CASSLGGQGGDTQYF. The chain joins TRBV5-1 to TRBJ2-3; 9 nucleotides match TRBD1. CDR1 SGHRS and CDR2 YFSETQ come from the germline V gene. The CDR3 totals 15 residues. The trim removed 0 bases at V and 5 bases at J, leaving 4 bases unmatched.

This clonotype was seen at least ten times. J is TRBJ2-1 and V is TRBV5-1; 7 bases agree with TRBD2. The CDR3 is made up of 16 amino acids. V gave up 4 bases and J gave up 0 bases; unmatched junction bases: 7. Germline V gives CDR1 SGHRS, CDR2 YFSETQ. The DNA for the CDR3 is TGCGCCAGCAGCGACCCTTCGGGGGGCTCCTACAATGAGCAGTTCTTC. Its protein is CASSDPSGGSYNEQFF. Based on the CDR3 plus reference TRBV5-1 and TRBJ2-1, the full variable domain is KAGVTQTPRYLIKTRGQQVTLSCSPISGHRSVSWYQQTPGQGLQFLFEYFSETQRNKGNFPGRFSGRQFSNSRSEMNVSTLELGDSALYLCASSDPSGGSYNEQFFGPGTRLTVL.

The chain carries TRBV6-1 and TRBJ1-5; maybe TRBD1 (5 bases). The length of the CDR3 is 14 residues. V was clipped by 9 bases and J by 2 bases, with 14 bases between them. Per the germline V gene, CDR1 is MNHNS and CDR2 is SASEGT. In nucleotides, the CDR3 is TGTGCCAGTTGCAGGGCGGGGGGCAATCAGCCCCAGCATTTT. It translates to CASCRAGGNQPQHF.